The rows below give T cell receptor beta chains drawn from one sample of a study of blood T cell repertoires in COVID-19. Produced via immunoSEQ multiplex PCR; TCRdb's table is partial and in-frame only. This sample has around 320,000 clones; 75% to 90% occur once, and the top ten carry approximately 2.2%. Sequencing input: peripheral blood. The receptors originated from a man between 18 and 35 years old with active or convalescent COVID-19. The CDR3 runs from the conserved cysteine through the conserved F or W. Fields, in order: J gene, D gene, clone size, V gene, CDR3 protein, CDR3 DNA. The D gene is left open where the match is weak. Clone size, where shown, is once, few, many, or a class for clones that have expanded.

>TRBJ2-2|TRBD1|NA|TRBV24-1
CATSDRDRGSGELFF
TGTGCCACCAGTGATCGGGACAGGGGCTCCGGGGAGCTGTTTTTT
>TRBJ1-5|NA|NA|TRBV18
CASSPQQGSNQPQHF
TGTGCCAGCTCACCCCAACAGGGAAGCAATCAGCCCCAGCATTTT
>TRBJ2-7|NA|NA|TRBV27
CASSPTGLPHWNEQYF
TGTGCCAGCAGTCCCACAGGGTTGCCCCATTGGAACGAGCAGTACTTC
>TRBJ2-2|NA|once|TRBV15
CATSAGIGELFF
TGTGCCACCAGCGCAGGGATCGGGGAGCTGTTTTTT
>TRBJ2-1|NA|NA|TRBV7-9
CASSFHGGFGGNEQFF
TGTGCCAGCAGCTTTCATGGAGGCTTCGGAGGCAATGAGCAGTTCTTC
>TRBJ2-2|TRBD2|few|TRBV7-9
CASSLLAGTITGELFF
TGTGCCAGCAGCTTGTTAGCGGGGACGATCACCGGGGAGCTGTTTTTT
>TRBJ1-1|TRBD1|NA|TRBV7-2
CASQGAVDTEAFF
TGTGCCAGTCAGGGGGCGGTTGACACTGAAGCTTTCTTT
>TRBJ1-2|TRBD1|NA|TRBV9
CASSPRQGQRRDYGYTF
TGTGCCAGCAGCCCGCGACAGGGGCAGCGAAGAGACTATGGCTACACCTTC
>TRBJ2-7|NA|NA|TRBV27
CASSFPGGEQYF
TGTGCCAGCAGTTTCCCCGGGGGCGAGCAGTACTTC
>TRBJ2-5|TRBD1|NA|TRBV10-2
CASLEVTGGWETQYF
TGCGCCAGCCTCGAAGTGACAGGGGGCTGGGAGACCCAGTACTTC
>TRBJ1-5|NA|NA|TRBV21-1
CASSKILMEQLGNQPQHF
TGTGCCAGCAGCAAAATCCTGATGGAACAGCTGGGCAATCAGCCCCAGCATTTT
>TRBJ2-1|TRBD1|NA|TRBV19
CASSKNRGNAASYNEQFF
TGTGCCAGTAGTAAGAACAGGGGCAACGCCGCTTCCTACAATGAGCAGTTCTTC
>TRBJ2-1|NA|once|TRBV4-3
CASSQDSDNEQFF
TGCGCCAGCAGCCAAGACAGCGACAATGAGCAGTTCTTC
>TRBJ2-6|NA|NA|TRBV5-1
CASSATSSGANVLTF
TGCGCCAGCAGCGCCACTAGTTCTGGGGCCAACGTCCTGACTTTC
>TRBJ2-1|NA|NA|TRBV3-1/TRBV3-2
CASSQDFARRVEQFF
TGTGCCAGCAGCCAAGATTTCGCCAGGCGGGTGGAGCAGTTCTTC
>TRBJ2-4|NA|NA|TRBV11-2
CASKTESDIQYF
TGTGCCAGCAAAACGGAGTCGGACATTCAGTACTTC
>TRBJ1-6|NA|NA|TRBV6-1
CASSEGGRTPLHF
TGTGCCAGCAGTGAGGGGGGGCGAACACCCCTCCACTTT
>TRBJ2-1|TRBD2|few|TRBV28
CASRAGGPIPEQFF
TGTGCCAGCAGAGCGGGAGGGCCTATTCCTGAGCAGTTCTTC
>TRBJ2-3|TRBD1|NA|TRBV11-3
CASSLDRTGGTDTQYF
TGTGCCAGCAGCTTAGATCGGACAGGGGGAACAGATACGCAGTATTTT
>TRBJ2-2|NA|NA|TRBV7-2
CASRAGSLNTGELFF
TGTGCCAGCAGGGCGGGTTCCTTGAACACCGGGGAGCTGTTTTTT
>TRBJ1-2|NA|few|TRBV6-1
CASSEAGGVSYGRGYTF
TGTGCCAGCAGTGAAGCAGGGGGAGTGTCTTACGGTCGTGGCTACACCTTC
>TRBJ1-1|NA|NA|TRBV2
CASSESPRPSTEAFF
TGTGCCAGCAGTGAGTCGCCCCGCCCCAGCACTGAAGCTTTCTTT
>TRBJ1-1|NA|NA|TRBV19
CASTPGGIGEAFF
TGTGCCAGTACTCCGGGAGGAATAGGCGAAGCTTTCTTT
>TRBJ2-2|TRBD1|NA|TRBV11-2
CASSVTTGAGELFF
TGTGCCAGCAGCGTTACAACAGGGGCCGGGGAGCTGTTTTTT
>TRBJ2-2|NA|NA|TRBV24-1
CATSPKSNTGELFF
TGTGCCACCAGTCCCAAATCGAACACCGGGGAGCTGTTTTTT
>TRBJ1-6|NA|NA|TRBV2
CASLLEIISPLHF
TGTGCCAGCCTCTTGGAGATCATATCACCCCTCCACTTT
>TRBJ2-3|TRBD2|NA|TRBV5-1
CASSPRPSGGGSTDTQYF
TGCGCCAGCAGCCCGAGGCCTAGCGGGGGGGGAAGCACAGATACGCAGTATTTT
>TRBJ2-5|NA|NA|TRBV3-1/TRBV3-2
CASSASGTYQETQYF
TGTGCCAGCAGCGCCTCCGGGACTTATCAAGAGACCCAGTACTTC
>TRBJ2-2|TRBD1|NA|TRBV5-4
CASSRTGATPGELFF
TGTGCCAGCAGCAGGACAGGGGCGACACCGGGGGAGCTGTTTTTT
>TRBJ2-3|TRBD2|NA|TRBV7-2
CASSVTSGGKDTQYF
TGTGCCAGCAGCGTGACTAGCGGGGGGAAGGATACGCAGTATTTT
>TRBJ1-6|TRBD1|NA|TRBV6-1
CASSEVWPGGNSPLHF
TGTGCCAGCAGTGAAGTTTGGCCAGGGGGTAATTCACCCCTCCACTTT
>TRBJ2-2|TRBD1|NA|TRBV7-7
CASSLDRTVSGELFF
TGTGCCAGCAGCTTGGACAGGACGGTCTCCGGGGAGCTGTTTTTT
>TRBJ2-3|NA|NA|TRBV10-3
CAIRTHTGTDTQYF
TGTGCCATCAGAACGCATACGGGCACAGATACGCAGTATTTT
>TRBJ2-1|NA|NA|TRBV27
CASSLIKRGPNEQFF
TGTGCCAGCAGTTTGATAAAGAGAGGGCCCAATGAGCAGTTCTTC
>TRBJ2-7|TRBD1|NA|TRBV5-1
CASSHGQGAIEYF
TGCGCCAGCAGCCACGGACAGGGGGCGATTGAGTACTTC
>TRBJ2-7|NA|NA|TRBV15
CATSRAGGIREQYF
TGTGCCACCAGCAGAGCCGGAGGTATACGGGAGCAGTACTTC
>TRBJ1-2|TRBD1|NA|TRBV19
CASSYDRGRDGYTF
TGTGCCAGTAGTTATGACAGGGGGCGCGATGGCTACACCTTC
>TRBJ1-5|TRBD1|NA|TRBV19
CASGLMTGVNQPQHF
TGTGCCAGTGGTTTAATGACAGGGGTAAATCAGCCCCAGCATTTT
>TRBJ2-7|NA|NA|TRBV6-2/TRBV6-3
CASSYSPGQREQYF
TGTGCCAGCAGTTACTCCCCGGGACAACGAGAGCAGTACTTC
>TRBJ1-1|NA|NA|TRBV5-6
CASRAGVLNTEAFF
TGTGCCAGCAGGGCCGGGGTATTGAACACTGAAGCTTTCTTT
>TRBJ1-2|NA|NA|TRBV29-1
CSVATRRGYTF
TGCAGCGTGGCGACTAGGCGTGGCTACACCTTC
>TRBJ1-2|NA|NA|TRBV6-5
CASPLLYGYTF
TGTGCCAGTCCCCTTCTCTATGGCTACACCTTC